This T cell receptor (beta chain) was profiled in a study of cytomegalovirus exposure and HLA in healthy donors. Points from the study as a whole: TCR beta V segments were, for the most part, productive about 87% or about 30% of the time in an earlier analysis.

A multiplex PCR was run with 60 Vbeta primers and 13 Jbeta primers. Profiling relied on immunoSEQ multiplex PCR, and the TCRdb table lists in-frame clones only, not all of them. The sample contains around 150,000 clones, roughly 87% of which appear only once. To note about this clone: Its antigen is unidentified.

This receptor was taken from a young woman in good health and CMV-seronegative. The specimen sequenced was PBMCs.

The chain's CDR3 is CASSSTRASTDTQYF. In DNA form, the CDR3 reads TGTGCCAGCAGCTCCACTAGAGCCAGCACAGATACGCAGTATTTT. This chain uses TRBV7-6 with TRBJ2-3, with D perhaps TRBD2 (5 bases). The CDR3 spans 15 residues. The germline V gene has CDR1 SGHVS and CDR2 FNYEAQ. The V end lost 4 bases, the J end lost 0 bases, and 11 bases lay between the germline ends.